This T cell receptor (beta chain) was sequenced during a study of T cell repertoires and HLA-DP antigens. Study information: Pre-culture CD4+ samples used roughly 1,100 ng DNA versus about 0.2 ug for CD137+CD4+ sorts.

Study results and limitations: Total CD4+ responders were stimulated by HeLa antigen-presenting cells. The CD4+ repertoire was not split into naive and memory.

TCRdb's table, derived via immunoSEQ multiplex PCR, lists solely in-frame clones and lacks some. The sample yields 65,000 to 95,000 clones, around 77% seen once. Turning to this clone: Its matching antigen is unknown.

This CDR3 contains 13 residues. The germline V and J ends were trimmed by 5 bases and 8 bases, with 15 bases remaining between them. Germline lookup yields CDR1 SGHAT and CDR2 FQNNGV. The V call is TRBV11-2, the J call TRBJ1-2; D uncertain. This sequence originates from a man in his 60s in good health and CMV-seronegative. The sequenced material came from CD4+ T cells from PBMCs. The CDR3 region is CASSPAGSVGYTF. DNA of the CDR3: TGTGCCAGCAGCCCAGCGGGTTCGGTAGGCTACACCTTC.